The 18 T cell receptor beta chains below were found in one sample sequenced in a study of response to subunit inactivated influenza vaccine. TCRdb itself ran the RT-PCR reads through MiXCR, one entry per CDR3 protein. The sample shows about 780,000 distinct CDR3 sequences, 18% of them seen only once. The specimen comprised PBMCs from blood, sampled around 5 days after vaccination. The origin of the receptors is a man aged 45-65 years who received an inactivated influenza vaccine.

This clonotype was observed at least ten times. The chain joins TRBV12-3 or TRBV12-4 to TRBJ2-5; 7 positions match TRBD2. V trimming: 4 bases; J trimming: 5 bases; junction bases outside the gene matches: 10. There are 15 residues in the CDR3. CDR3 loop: CASSSRRGLWETQYF. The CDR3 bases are TGTGCCAGCAGTTCCCGGCGGGGACTATGGGAGACCCAGTACTTC.

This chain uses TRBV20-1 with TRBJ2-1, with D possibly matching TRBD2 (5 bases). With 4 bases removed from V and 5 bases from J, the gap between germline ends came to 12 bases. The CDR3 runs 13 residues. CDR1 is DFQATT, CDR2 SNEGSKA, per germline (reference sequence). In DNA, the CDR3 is TGCAGTGCTACCCCTAGCAACCACAATGAGCAGTTCTTC. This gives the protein CSATPSNHNEQFF.

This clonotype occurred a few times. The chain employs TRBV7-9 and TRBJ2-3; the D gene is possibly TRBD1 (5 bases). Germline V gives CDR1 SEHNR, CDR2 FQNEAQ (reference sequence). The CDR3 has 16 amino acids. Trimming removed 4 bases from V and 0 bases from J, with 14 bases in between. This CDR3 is CASSSRQPFSTDTQYF. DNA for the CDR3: TGTGCCAGCAGCTCGCGACAGCCCTTTAGCACAGATACGCAGTATTTT.

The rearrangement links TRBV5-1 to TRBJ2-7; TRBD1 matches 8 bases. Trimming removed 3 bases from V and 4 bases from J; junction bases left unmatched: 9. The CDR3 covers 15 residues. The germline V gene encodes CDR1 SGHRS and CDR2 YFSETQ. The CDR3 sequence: CASSYPGQGVYEQYF. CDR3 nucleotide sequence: TGCGCCAGCAGCTATCCAGGACAGGGAGTTTACGAGCAGTACTTC.

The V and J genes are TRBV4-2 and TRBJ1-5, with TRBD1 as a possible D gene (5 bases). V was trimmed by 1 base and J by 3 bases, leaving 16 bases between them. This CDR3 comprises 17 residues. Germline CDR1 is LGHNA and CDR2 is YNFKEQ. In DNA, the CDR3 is TGTGCCAGCAGCCAAGGATTCATGTTACAGGACAATCAGCCCCAGCATTTT. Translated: CASSQGFMLQDNQPQHF.

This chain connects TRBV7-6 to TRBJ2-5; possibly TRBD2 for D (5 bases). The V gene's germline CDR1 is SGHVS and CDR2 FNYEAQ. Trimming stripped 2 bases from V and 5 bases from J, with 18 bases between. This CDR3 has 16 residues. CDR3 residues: CASSLYIEGVGETQYF. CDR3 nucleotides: TGTGCCAGCAGCTTATATATTGAGGGAGTCGGGGAGACCCAGTACTTC. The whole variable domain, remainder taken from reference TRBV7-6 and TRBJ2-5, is GAGVSQSPRYKVTKRGQDVALRCDPISGHVSLYWYRQALGQGPEFLTYFNYEAQQDKSGLPNDRFSAERPEGSISTLTIQRTEQRDSAMYRCASSLYIEGVGETQYFGPGTRLLVL.

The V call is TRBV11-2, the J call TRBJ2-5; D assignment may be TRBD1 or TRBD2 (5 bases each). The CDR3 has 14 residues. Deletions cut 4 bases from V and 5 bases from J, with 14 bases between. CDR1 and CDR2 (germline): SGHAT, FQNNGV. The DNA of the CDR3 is TGTGCCAGCAGCTCCGGGGCCGTTCGGGAGACCCAGTACTTC. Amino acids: CASSSGAVRETQYF.

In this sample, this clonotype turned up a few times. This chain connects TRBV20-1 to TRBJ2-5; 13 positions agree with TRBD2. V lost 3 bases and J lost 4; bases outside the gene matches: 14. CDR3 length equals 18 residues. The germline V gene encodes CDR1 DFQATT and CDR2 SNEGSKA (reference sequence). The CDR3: CSASGLAGEMYQGETQYF. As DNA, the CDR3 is TGCAGTGCTAGTGGACTAGCGGGAGAAATGTATCAGGGAGAGACCCAGTACTTC.

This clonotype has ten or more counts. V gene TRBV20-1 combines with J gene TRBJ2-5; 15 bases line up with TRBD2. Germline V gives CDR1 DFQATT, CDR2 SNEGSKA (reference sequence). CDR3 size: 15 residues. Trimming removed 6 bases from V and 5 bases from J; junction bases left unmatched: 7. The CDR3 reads CSAAGLAGGGETQYF. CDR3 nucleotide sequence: TGCAGTGCAGCGGGACTAGCGGGAGGAGGGGAGACCCAGTACTTC.

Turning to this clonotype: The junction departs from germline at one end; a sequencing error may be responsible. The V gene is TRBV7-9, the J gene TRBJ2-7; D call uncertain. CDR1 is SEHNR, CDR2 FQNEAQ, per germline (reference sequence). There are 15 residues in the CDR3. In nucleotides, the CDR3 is TGTGACAGCAGCCATACTACTCAATTCGCCTACGAGCAGTACTTC. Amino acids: CDSSHTTQFAYEQYF.

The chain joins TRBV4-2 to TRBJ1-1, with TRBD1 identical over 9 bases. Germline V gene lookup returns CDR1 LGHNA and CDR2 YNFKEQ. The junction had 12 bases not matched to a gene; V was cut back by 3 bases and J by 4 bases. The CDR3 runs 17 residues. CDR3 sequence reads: CASSHGQGLIEGTEAFF. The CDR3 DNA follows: TGTGCCAGCAGCCACGGACAGGGGTTAATCGAGGGCACTGAAGCTTTCTTT.

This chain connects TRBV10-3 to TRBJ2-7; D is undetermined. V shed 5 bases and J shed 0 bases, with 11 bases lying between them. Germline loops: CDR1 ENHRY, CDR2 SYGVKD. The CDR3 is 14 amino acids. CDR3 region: CAISFFPSSYEQYF. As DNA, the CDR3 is TGTGCCATCAGTTTCTTCCCTAGCTCCTACGAGCAGTACTTC.

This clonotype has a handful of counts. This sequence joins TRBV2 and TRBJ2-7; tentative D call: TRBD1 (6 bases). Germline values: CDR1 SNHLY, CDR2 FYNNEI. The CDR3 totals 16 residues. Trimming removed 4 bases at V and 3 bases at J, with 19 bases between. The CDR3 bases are TGTGCCAGCAGTGGGGGGACAATTACCAGCCTCTACGAGCAGTACTTC. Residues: CASSGGTITSLYEQYF.

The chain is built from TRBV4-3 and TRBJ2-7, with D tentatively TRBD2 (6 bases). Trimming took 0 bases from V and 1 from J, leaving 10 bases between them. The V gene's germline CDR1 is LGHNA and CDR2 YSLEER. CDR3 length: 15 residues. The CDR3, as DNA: TGCGCCAGCAGCCAAGACGGGAGACCGTCCTACGAGCAGTACTTC. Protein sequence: CASSQDGRPSYEQYF.

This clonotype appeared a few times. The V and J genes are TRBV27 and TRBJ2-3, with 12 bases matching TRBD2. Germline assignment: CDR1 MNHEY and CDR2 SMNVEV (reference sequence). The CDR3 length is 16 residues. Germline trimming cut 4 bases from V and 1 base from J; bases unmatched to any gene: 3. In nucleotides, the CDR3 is TGTGCCAGCAGTTGGACTAGCGGGACTGGCACAGATACGCAGTATTTT. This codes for CASSWTSGTGTDTQYF.

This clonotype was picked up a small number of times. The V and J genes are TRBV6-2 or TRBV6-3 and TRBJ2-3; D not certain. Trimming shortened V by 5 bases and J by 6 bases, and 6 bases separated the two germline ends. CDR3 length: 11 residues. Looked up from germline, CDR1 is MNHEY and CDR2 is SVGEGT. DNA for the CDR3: TGTGCCAGCAGTATGGGGGATACGCAGTATTTT. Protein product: CASSMGDTQYF.

CDR3 loop: CASSLAGDISYEQYF. In DNA, the CDR3 is TGTGCCAGCTCCCTAGCGGGTGACATATCCTACGAGCAGTACTTC. V usage is TRBV6-1 and J usage is TRBJ2-7, with TRBD2 matching over 8 bases. The V gene end was trimmed by 8 bases and the J gene end by 1 base; junction bases not matched to a gene: 10. CDR1 is MNHNS, CDR2 SASEGT, per germline. The CDR3 runs to 15 residues.

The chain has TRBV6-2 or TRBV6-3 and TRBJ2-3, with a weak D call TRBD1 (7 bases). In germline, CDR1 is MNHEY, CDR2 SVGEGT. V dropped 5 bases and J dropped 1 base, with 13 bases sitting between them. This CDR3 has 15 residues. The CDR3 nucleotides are TGTGCCAGCAGTCAACAGGGGACTGGCACAGATACGCAGTATTTT. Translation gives CASSQQGTGTDTQYF.